A single sample is the source of the 13 T cell receptor beta chains below, sequenced in a study of OX40 agonist ivuxolimab in advanced cancers. Profiled with immunoSEQ multiplex PCR; TCRdb holds only in-frame clones, not every one. This table holds under 55,000 clones, roughly nine tenths found once. The source was CD4+ or CD8+ T cells sorted from blood, collected in a trial of the OX40 agonist ivuxolimab. These receptors all stem from an adult with an advanced solid tumor such as melanoma, head and neck, liver or kidney cancer.

The chain has TRBV4-1 and TRBJ1-1; weak D call: TRBD1 (6 bases). The CDR3 loop spans 12 amino acids. Deletions cut 3 bases from V and 11 bases from J, with 13 bases between. The V gene's germline CDR1 is MGHRA and CDR2 YSYEKL. As DNA, the CDR3 is TGCGCCAGCAGCCATGGGGGCTCCGGTGCTTTCTTT. As protein: CASSHGGSGAFF.

The chain employs TRBV7-2 and TRBJ1-1; D is unresolved. The CDR3 is made up of 14 amino acids. The V gene lost 1 base and the J gene lost 4 bases, with 10 bases spanning the gap. CDR1 and CDR2 from the germline V gene are SGHTA and FQGNSA. As DNA, the CDR3 is TGTGCCAGCAGCTTAGGGTTGAGGACCACTGAAGCTTTCTTT. Its translation: CASSLGLRTTEAFF.

V usage is TRBV4-1 and J usage is TRBJ2-2, with TRBD2 as a possible D gene (7 bases). V shed 0 bases and J shed 5 bases, with 22 bases lying between them. CDR1 is MGHRA, CDR2 YSYEKL, per germline. The CDR3 contains 19 residues. The CDR3 here is CASSQDGEGDMRWTGELFF. The CDR3 DNA reads as TGCGCCAGCAGCCAAGACGGGGAGGGGGACATGAGGTGGACCGGGGAGCTGTTTTTT.

CDR3 region: CATRRGDTQYF. The CDR3 nucleotides read TGTGCCACCAGGCGGGGAGATACGCAGTATTTT. J is TRBJ2-3 and V is TRBV2, with a possible D match to TRBD2 (6 bases). V lost 10 bases and J 5 bases, leaving 10 bases between the germline ends. The germline V gene has CDR1 SNHLY and CDR2 FYNNEI. The CDR3 has 11 residues. Using reference TRBV2 and TRBJ2-3 for the parts outside the CDR3, the full variable domain is EPEVTQTPSHQVTQMGQEVILRCVPISNHLYFYWYRQILGQKVEFLVSFYNNEISEKSEIFDDQFSVERPDGSNFTLKIRSTKLEDSAMYFCATRRGDTQYFGPGTRLTVL.

As DNA, the CDR3 is TGTGCCAGCAGCCAGGGATTCTACGAGCAGTACTTC. Translated, it gives CASSQGFYEQYF. The rearrangement joins TRBV5-4 to TRBJ2-7; maybe TRBD1 (5 bases). The CDR3 length is 12 residues. Per germline, CDR1 SGHNT and CDR2 YYREEE (reference sequence). Between the trimmed V and J ends, which lost 4 bases and 3 bases, there was a span of 8 bases.

J is TRBJ2-1 and V is TRBV4-1; no firm D call. The V gene lost 0 bases and the J gene lost 4 bases, with 7 bases spanning the gap. This CDR3 has 14 residues. CDR1 is MGHRA and CDR2 is YSYEKL in the germline V gene. Written as DNA, the CDR3 is TGCGCCAGCAGCCAAGATCAGGCGTACAATGAGCAGTTCTTC. Its translation is CASSQDQAYNEQFF.

This rearrangement joins TRBV7-2 to TRBJ2-7; D remains ambiguous. V lost 1 base and J 0 bases, leaving 7 bases between the germline ends. The germline V gene encodes CDR1 SGHTA and CDR2 FQGNSA. This CDR3 has 14 residues. Here the CDR3 reads CASSLDGLSYEQYF. For the CDR3, the DNA is TGTGCCAGCAGCTTAGATGGTCTCTCCTACGAGCAGTACTTC.

This chain links TRBV7-8 with TRBJ2-3; D possibly corresponds to TRBD1 (6 bases). The CDR3 is made up of 15 amino acids. The germline gives CDR1 SGHVS, CDR2 FQNEAQ. V was shortened by 5 bases and J by 0 bases, with 12 bases between the two germline ends. The CDR3 loop is CASSEGQKSTDTQYF. CDR3 in DNA: TGTGCCAGCAGCGAAGGACAGAAAAGCACAGATACGCAGTATTTT.

The chain couples TRBV6-1 to TRBJ1-5, with D maybe TRBD1 (5 bases). The germline V and J ends were trimmed by 2 bases and 8 bases, with 13 bases remaining between them. The CDR3 is made up of 14 amino acids. Germline V lookup: CDR1 MNHNS, CDR2 SASEGT. CDR3 DNA sequence: TGTGCCAGCAGTGAAAAAGGGGTTAGGGAGCCCCAGCATTTT. Translation gives CASSEKGVREPQHF.

J is TRBJ1-2 and V is TRBV19; TRBD1 is a possible D gene (6 bases). The CDR3 covers 15 residues. The germline gives CDR1 LNHDA, CDR2 SQIVND (reference sequence). Trimming took off 6 bases at V and 10 bases at J, with 24 bases between the two ends. The CDR3 DNA is TGTGCCAGTAGGGGGGTGCCGCAGGGGCCGGATGACTACACCTTC. Amino acid sequence: CASRGVPQGPDDYTF. Based on the CDR3 plus reference TRBV19 and TRBJ1-2, the full variable domain is DGGITQSPKYLFRKEGQNVTLSCEQNLNHDAMYWYRQDPGQGLRLIYYSQIVNDFQKGDIAEGYSVSREKKESFPLTVTSAQKNPTAFYLCASRGVPQGPDDYTFGSGTRLTVV.

This clone appeared once. CDR3 protein: CATNPRWGTDTQYF. CDR3 in DNA: TGTGCCACTAATCCAAGATGGGGCACAGATACGCAGTATTTT. The chain carries TRBV19 and TRBJ2-3; D remains unclear. In germline, CDR1 is LNHDA, CDR2 SQIVND (reference sequence). Trimming left V 10 bases short and J 1 base short, with 15 bases between. The CDR3 consists of 14 residues.

With respect to this clone: One end of the junction does not line up with germline, which may come from a read error. The gene calls are TRBV10-3 and TRBJ1-1, with D unclear. This CDR3 contains 14 residues. CDR1 and CDR2 (germline): ENHRY, SYGVKD. The CDR3 region has the DNA TGTGCCAGCAGTTCCCGACAAGGGAACACTGAAGCTTTCTTT. It is translated as CASSSRQGNTEAFF.

The chain is built from TRBV27 and TRBJ2-5; 10 bases fit TRBD1. V lost 5 bases and J lost 4; bases outside the gene matches: 1. The length of the CDR3 is 13 residues. Germline CDR1 MNHEY, CDR2 SMNVEV (reference sequence). The CDR3 sequence is CASSDRGRETQYF. In nucleotides, the CDR3 is TGTGCCAGCAGTGACAGGGGGCGAGAGACCCAGTACTTC.